The 27 T cell receptor beta chains listed next were all sequenced from one sample in a study of somatic mutations in cytotoxic T cells in rheumatoid arthritis. Measured with immunoSEQ multiplex PCR; TCRdb has only the in-frame clones, and not every one. The sample lists more than 3,500 clones, more than 80% seen once, with 65% to 70% in the top ten. Sequences were obtained from CD8+ T cells sorted from blood. The receptors derive from a man aged 35-49 years with rheumatoid arthritis.

This chain links TRBV4-1 with TRBJ1-2, with D unresolved. This CDR3 spans 15 amino acids. Germline values: CDR1 MGHRA, CDR2 YSYEKL. V lost 1 base and J lost 1, with 10 bases in between. This CDR3 is CASSQGFGSNYGYTF. DNA for the CDR3: TGCGCCAGCAGCCAAGGATTCGGTAGTAACTATGGCTACACCTTC.

The rearrangement uses TRBV27 and TRBJ2-3; TRBD2 matches at 14 bases. Unmatched junction bases numbered 7, after V lost 5 bases and J lost 6 bases. Germline V gene data show CDR1 as MNHEY and CDR2 as SMNVEV (reference sequence). The CDR3 is 16 residues long. The CDR3 spells CASSPGTSGSRDTQYF. The CDR3 coding sequence is TGTGCCAGCAGTCCGGGGACTAGCGGGAGTCGGGATACGCAGTATTTT.

The chain carries TRBV7-6 and TRBJ2-1; perhaps TRBD2 as D (5 bases). The ends were cut back, 8 bases at V and 9 bases at J, with 11 bases in the middle. This CDR3 is 11 amino acids long. CDR1 is SGHVS and CDR2 is FNYEAQ in the germline V gene. CDR3 residues: CASGAGLEQFF. The DNA of the CDR3 is TGTGCCAGCGGTGCGGGTCTTGAGCAGTTCTTC. Full variable domain (rest looked up from reference TRBV7-6 and TRBJ2-1): GAGVSQSPRYKVTKRGQDVALRCDPISGHVSLYWYRQALGQGPEFLTYFNYEAQQDKSGLPNDRFSAERPEGSISTLTIQRTEQRDSAMYRCASGAGLEQFFGPGTRLTVL.

This clone was detected only a few times. V and J are TRBV30 and TRBJ1-4; D gene ambiguous. The CDR3 extends over 14 amino acids. The V and J ends lost 1 base and 8 bases respectively, with 14 bases between them. Germline values: CDR1 GTSNPN, CDR2 SVGIG (reference sequence). The CDR3 loop reads CAWSAGESYEKLFF. The CDR3 nucleotides are TGTGCCTGGAGTGCCGGTGAGAGTTACGAAAAACTGTTTTTT.

The chain is built from TRBV7-6 and TRBJ2-7, with 7 bases that match TRBD2. This CDR3 has 14 amino acids. Germline loops: CDR1 SGHVS, CDR2 FNYEAQ. With V trimmed by 5 bases and J by 6 bases, 10 bases remained unmatched. The CDR3 region is CASSPWREGREQYF. In nucleotides, the CDR3 is TGTGCCAGCAGCCCCTGGAGGGAGGGCCGCGAGCAGTACTTC.

The gene calls are TRBV30 and TRBJ2-2; D may be TRBD2 (6 bases). The CDR3 contains 14 residues. Deletions cut 4 bases from V and 7 bases from J, with 16 bases between. Germline CDR1 GTSNPN, CDR2 SVGIG (reference sequence). DNA of the CDR3: TGTGCCTGGACTAGCTCGGGGGTGTTCGGGGAGCTGTTTTTT. It specifies CAWTSSGVFGELFF.

Judged by abundance, this clone is large. The J gene is TRBJ2-3, the V gene TRBV6-4; 8 bases agree with TRBD2. V was clipped by 3 bases and J by 2 bases; unmatched bases: 1. The germline V gene encodes CDR1 MRHNA and CDR2 SNTAGT. This CDR3 has 14 residues. The CDR3 coding sequence is TGTGCCAGCAGTGAAGCGGGGGTCACAGATACGCAGTATTTT. It encodes CASSEAGVTDTQYF.

The chain links TRBV28 to TRBJ1-6; possibly TRBD1 for D (6 bases). The CDR3 runs to 16 residues. V was clipped by 5 bases and J by 0 bases, with 11 bases between them. Germline assignment: CDR1 MDHEN and CDR2 SYDVKM. CDR3 protein: CASSTGTNSYNSPLHF. The CDR3, as DNA: TGTGCCAGCAGTACTGGGACAAACTCCTATAATTCACCCCTCCACTTT.

The gene calls are TRBV9 and TRBJ1-3; tentative D call: TRBD1 (5 bases). Germline assignment: CDR1 SGDLS and CDR2 YYNGEE. CDR3 length: 16 amino acids. V was shortened by 3 bases and J by 4 bases, with 17 bases between the two germline ends. The CDR3 nucleotides are TGTGCCAGCAGCGCCAGCCCGGGACTTGGGGGAAACACCATATATTTT. It specifies CASSASPGLGGNTIYF. The full variable domain, in which reference TRBV9 and TRBJ1-3 provide the parts outside the CDR3, is DSGVTQTPKHLITATGQRVTLRCSPRSGDLSVYWYQQSLDQGLQFLIQYYNGEERAKGNILERFSAQQFPDLHSELNLSSLELGDSALYFCASSASPGLGGNTIYFGEGSWLTVV.

The chain links TRBV5-6 to TRBJ2-2, with D perhaps matching TRBD1 (6 bases). Trimming took off 4 bases at V and 7 bases at J, with 8 bases between the two ends. The CDR3 consists of 12 residues. Germline CDR1 SGHDT, CDR2 YYEEEE. In DNA form, the CDR3 reads TGTGCCAGCAGCCCAGGGGACGGGGAGCTGTTTTTT. Amino acids: CASSPGDGELFF.

In this sample, this clone turned up once. The chain is built from TRBV2 and TRBJ1-1, with 7 bases fitting TRBD1. The CDR3 spans 13 residues. Germline trimming cut 6 bases from V and 2 bases from J; bases unmatched to any gene: 3. From germline, CDR1 is SNHLY and CDR2 FYNNEI. CDR3: CASRWTGNTEAFF. The DNA of the CDR3 is TGTGCCAGCAGGTGGACAGGTAACACTGAAGCTTTCTTT.

Turning to this clone: Other nucleotide sequences from this sample produce the same CDR3. The rearrangement links TRBV9 to TRBJ2-7; 8 bases align to TRBD1. Losses at the gene ends were 4 bases for V and 1 base for J; bases not matched to a gene: 4. The CDR3 runs 14 residues. Germline V gene sequence: CDR1 SGDLS, CDR2 YYNGEE. CDR3 protein: CASSIRDRSYEQYF. CDR3 coding DNA: TGTGCCAGCAGCATCCGGGACAGGTCCTACGAGCAGTACTTC.

The chain is built from TRBV19 and TRBJ2-5, with D uncertain. Germline CDR1 LNHDA, CDR2 SQIVND (reference sequence). The CDR3 is 14 amino acids. Trimming stripped 3 bases from V and 0 bases from J, with 8 bases between. CDR3 residues: CASSISANQETQYF. CDR3 in DNA: TGTGCCAGTAGTATCTCCGCGAACCAAGAGACCCAGTACTTC.

This chain links TRBV28 with TRBJ1-2; no definite D call. This CDR3 contains 12 residues. Germline loops: CDR1 MDHEN, CDR2 SYDVKM. V lost 8 bases and J lost 3, with 10 bases in between. Here the CDR3 reads CASRKGDYGYTF. The CDR3 region has the DNA TGTGCCAGCCGCAAGGGAGACTATGGCTACACCTTC.

This clone is deemed large. This chain links TRBV6-4 with TRBJ2-1, with 7 bases lining up with TRBD2. CDR1 is MRHNA, CDR2 SNTAGT, per germline. The junction had 5 bases not matched to a gene; V was cut back by 3 bases and J by 6 bases. There are 14 residues in the CDR3. The DNA of the CDR3 is TGTGCCAGCAGTGAACGGGCGGGAGCCAATGAGCAGTTCTTC. Translating gives CASSERAGANEQFF.

The chain has TRBV9 and TRBJ2-7; TRBD2 aligns across 7 bases. The CDR3 loop spans 14 amino acids. CDR1 SGDLS and CDR2 YYNGEE come from the germline V gene. The J segment lost 6 bases and the V segment lost 4 bases, leaving 10 bases of the junction unmatched. In DNA form, the CDR3 reads TGTGCCAGCAGCCCCGGGGGAGGGCAGCGCGAGCAGTACTTC. It codes for CASSPGGGQREQYF.

This rearrangement joins TRBV7-2 to TRBJ2-1; 11 nucleotides match TRBD2. With 6 bases clipped from V and 0 bases from J, the junction kept 10 bases outside the gene matches. The CDR3 has 18 amino acids. Germline V gene lookup returns CDR1 SGHTA and CDR2 FQGNSA. This chain's CDR3 is CASRLTSGSPSSYNEQFF. The DNA of the CDR3 is TGTGCCAGCAGACTCACTAGCGGGAGTCCAAGCTCCTACAATGAGCAGTTCTTC.

The chain uses TRBV4-2 and TRBJ1-4, with 10 bases fitting TRBD1. With V trimmed by 6 bases and J by 8 bases, 9 bases remained unmatched. Looked up from germline, CDR1 is LGHNA and CDR2 is YNFKEQ. The CDR3 covers 15 residues. Here the CDR3 reads CASRYSGTGDEKLFF. The CDR3 bases are TGTGCCAGCAGATACTCCGGGACAGGGGACGAAAAACTGTTTTTT.

V gene TRBV4-2 combines with J gene TRBJ1-2; possibly TRBD1 for D (6 bases). The CDR3 length is 16 residues. Trimming cost V 7 bases and J 4 bases, with 22 bases left between them. The germline CDR1 and CDR2 sequences are LGHNA and YNFKEQ. The CDR3 protein is CASNPTVSTGTYGYTF. CDR3 DNA sequence: TGTGCCAGCAACCCGACAGTCTCGACAGGTACCTATGGCTACACCTTC.

V usage is TRBV13 and J usage is TRBJ2-1; the D gene is possibly TRBD2 (5 bases). The CDR3 totals 14 residues. The germline CDR1 and CDR2 sequences are PRHDT and FYEKMQ (reference sequence). V was shortened by 2 bases and J by 9 bases, with 14 bases between the two germline ends. CDR3 region: CASSLRGSVGEQFF. The DNA of the CDR3 is TGTGCCAGCAGCTTACGCGGTAGCGTTGGTGAGCAGTTCTTC.

This chain connects TRBV4-1 to TRBJ2-7; weak D call: TRBD2 (7 bases). V lost 3 bases to trimming and J lost 3 bases, with 15 bases between them. Per the germline V gene, CDR1 is MGHRA and CDR2 is YSYEKL. The CDR3 runs to 15 residues. Written as DNA, the CDR3 is TGCGCCAGCAGCCAGGAGGGGGAGGGGGTCTACGAGCAGTACTTC. Residues: CASSQEGEGVYEQYF.

The rearrangement uses TRBV9 and TRBJ2-3; 10 nucleotides agree with TRBD1. This CDR3 has 16 residues. V shed 0 bases, J shed 5 bases, and the junction held 6 bases outside the gene matches. Germline-derived CDR1 and CDR2 are SGDLS and YYNGEE. The CDR3 DNA reads as TGTGCCAGCAGCGTAGGGGGACAGGGGTGGGTAGATACGCAGTATTTT. Encoded protein: CASSVGGQGWVDTQYF.

This clone has just one count. V is TRBV28 and J is TRBJ1-1; 7 nucleotides agree with TRBD1. Trimming removed 7 bases from V and 0 bases from J; junction bases left unmatched: 11. Germline CDR1 is MDHEN and CDR2 is SYDVKM. CDR3 length: 16 amino acids. The CDR3 is CASTSEGANMNTEAFF. The CDR3 nucleotides are TGTGCCAGCACCTCTGAGGGGGCTAACATGAACACTGAAGCTTTCTTT.

The J gene is TRBJ2-7, the V gene TRBV27; TRBD1 agrees at 9 bases. Germline V gene data show CDR1 as MNHEY and CDR2 as SMNVEV (reference sequence). The CDR3 extends over 14 amino acids. Trimming cost V 7 bases and J 7 bases; bases outside gene matches: 11. As DNA, the CDR3 is TGTGCCAGCACAGTGACAGGGGGAAGAGGGGAGCAGTACTTC. Amino acid sequence: CASTVTGGRGEQYF.

The V call is TRBV5-4, the J call TRBJ2-5, with D possibly TRBD1 on 6 matching bases. Trimming stripped 4 bases from V and 1 base from J, with 11 bases between. The CDR3 sequence is 14 residues long. CDR1 is SGHNT, CDR2 YYREEE, per germline (reference sequence). CDR3: CASSGRGFQETQYF. The CDR3 DNA sequence: TGTGCCAGCAGCGGTAGGGGGTTCCAAGAGACCCAGTACTTC.

This clone has only one observation. The rearrangement uses TRBV28 and TRBJ2-1; 8 nucleotides agree with TRBD1. This CDR3 region has 13 residues. The germline gives CDR1 MDHEN, CDR2 SYDVKM. The V segment lost 1 base and the J segment 12 bases; nucleotides outside the gene matches: 5. Here the CDR3 DNA reads TGTGCCAGCAGTTTATCATACAGGGGGGCGCAGTTCTTC. Translated, it gives CASSLSYRGAQFF.

The chain carries TRBV7-6 and TRBJ2-1; 9 positions agree with TRBD2. Germline CDR1 and CDR2: SGHVS and FNYEAQ. This CDR3 spans 16 amino acids. V lost 1 base to trimming and J lost 6 bases; unmatched junction nucleotides: 7. The CDR3 protein is CASSLESSGARNEQFF. DNA for the CDR3: TGTGCCAGCAGCTTAGAGTCTAGCGGGGCACGCAATGAGCAGTTCTTC. Using reference TRBV7-6 and TRBJ2-1 for the parts outside the CDR3, the full variable domain is GAGVSQSPRYKVTKRGQDVALRCDPISGHVSLYWYRQALGQGPEFLTYFNYEAQQDKSGLPNDRFSAERPEGSISTLTIQRTEQRDSAMYRCASSLESSGARNEQFFGPGTRLTVL.